This is a list of T cell receptor beta chains from one sample in a study of Ad26.COV2.S vaccination and SARS-CoV-2 variants. Method: immunoSEQ multiplex PCR; TCRdb's copy keeps in-frame clones and lacks some. The profile shows about 380,000 clones, 83% of them singletons. Sequences were derived from peripheral blood, sampled in a trial of Ad26.COV2.S vaccine versus placebo. Receptors were obtained from a person between 18 and 60 years old who received the Ad26.COV2.S COVID-19 vaccine or a placebo. CDR3s include the opening cysteine and the closing phenylalanine or tryptophan. Fields, in order: V gene, J gene, D gene, clone size, CDR3 DNA, CDR3 protein. D genes are given only for firm matches. Some rows have no size entry. The others give once, few or many, or a class for an expanded clone.

V gene: TRBV11-2
J gene: TRBJ1-3
D gene: .
clone size: .
CDR3 DNA: TGTGCCAGCAGCTTTCACCATCTGGGGGACTTTGGAAACACCATATATTTT
CDR3 protein: CASSFHHLGDFGNTIYF

V gene: TRBV18
J gene: TRBJ1-4
D gene: TRBD1
clone size: .
CDR3 DNA: TGTGCCAGCTCACCACTAGGACAGGGGAGGAATGAAAAACTGTTTTTT
CDR3 protein: CASSPLGQGRNEKLFF

V gene: TRBV15
J gene: TRBJ1-6
D gene: TRBD1
clone size: .
CDR3 DNA: TGTGCCACCAGCAGAGATTTGGGGACAGGGGGAAATTCACCCCTCCACTTT
CDR3 protein: CATSRDLGTGGNSPLHF

V gene: TRBV5-5
J gene: TRBJ1-1
D gene: .
clone size: .
CDR3 DNA: TGTGCCAGCAGCTTGGAAGGGTGGGGCACTGAAGCTTTCTTT
CDR3 protein: CASSLEGWGTEAFF

V gene: TRBV5-1
J gene: TRBJ2-1
D gene: TRBD2
clone size: .
CDR3 DNA: TGCGCCAGCAGCTTCTCTAGCGGGAGTGACAATGAGCAGTTCTTC
CDR3 protein: CASSFSSGSDNEQFF

V gene: TRBV19
J gene: TRBJ1-2
D gene: TRBD1
clone size: .
CDR3 DNA: TGTGCCAGTAGTCCGGGACAGGGAATTGGCTACACCTTC
CDR3 protein: CASSPGQGIGYTF

V gene: TRBV5-4
J gene: TRBJ1-2
D gene: TRBD1
clone size: .
CDR3 DNA: TGTGCCAGCAGCTTGGCCTCACAGGGGGTAGGTGGCTACACCTTC
CDR3 protein: CASSLASQGVGGYTF

V gene: TRBV27
J gene: TRBJ1-6
D gene: TRBD1
clone size: .
CDR3 DNA: TGTGCCAGCAGTTGGGGGACAGGGTCCAATTCACCCCTCCACTTT
CDR3 protein: CASSWGTGSNSPLHF

V gene: TRBV4-3
J gene: TRBJ1-3
D gene: .
clone size: .
CDR3 DNA: TGCGCCAGCAGCGGAGCCCATCAAGGAAACACCATATATTTT
CDR3 protein: CASSGAHQGNTIYF

V gene: TRBV2
J gene: TRBJ2-7
D gene: .
clone size: .
CDR3 DNA: TGTGCCAGCAGTGAAAAGGAAAGCGAGCAGTACTTC
CDR3 protein: CASSEKESEQYF

V gene: TRBV10-1
J gene: TRBJ1-2
D gene: .
clone size: once
CDR3 DNA: TGCGCCTCCGGGGGGGATGGCTACACCTTC
CDR3 protein: CASGGDGYTF

V gene: TRBV30
J gene: TRBJ1-2
D gene: .
clone size: .
CDR3 DNA: TGTGCCTGGGGGCGAATGGGTGACGATGGCTACACCTTC
CDR3 protein: CAWGRMGDDGYTF

V gene: TRBV5-1
J gene: TRBJ2-1
D gene: .
clone size: .
CDR3 DNA: TGCGCCAGCAGCCTGTTTTCCATGACAGGCAATGAGCAGTTCTTC
CDR3 protein: CASSLFSMTGNEQFF

V gene: TRBV4-3
J gene: TRBJ1-2
D gene: TRBD1
clone size: .
CDR3 DNA: TGCGCCAGCAGCCAAGAAGACAGGGGGACCTATGGCTACACCTTC
CDR3 protein: CASSQEDRGTYGYTF

V gene: TRBV29-1
J gene: TRBJ2-1
D gene: .
clone size: .
CDR3 DNA: TGCAGCCCCCTAGGGGTGAGGGGCGCCTACAATGAGCAGTTCTTC
CDR3 protein: CSPLGVRGAYNEQFF

V gene: TRBV19
J gene: TRBJ1-1
D gene: TRBD1
clone size: .
CDR3 DNA: TGTGCCAGTAGTACAGGACAGGTATCGGGCACTGAAGCTTTCTTT
CDR3 protein: CASSTGQVSGTEAFF

V gene: TRBV12-3/TRBV12-4
J gene: TRBJ2-7
D gene: .
clone size: .
CDR3 DNA: TGTGCCAGCTCGATGGTTAACGAGCAGTACTTC
CDR3 protein: CASSMVNEQYF

V gene: TRBV6-5
J gene: TRBJ2-7
D gene: .
clone size: few
CDR3 DNA: TGTGCCAGCAGCCACACGCCCCACGGGGGCGAGCAGTACTTC
CDR3 protein: CASSHTPHGGEQYF

V gene: TRBV14
J gene: TRBJ2-1
D gene: .
clone size: .
CDR3 DNA: TGTGCCAGCAGCCAAGGGTGGATCGAGTTCTTC
CDR3 protein: CASSQGWIEFF

V gene: TRBV6-5
J gene: TRBJ1-1
D gene: .
clone size: .
CDR3 DNA: TGTGCCAGCAGCGCCGCAGGGTACTACACTGAAGCTTTCTTT
CDR3 protein: CASSAAGYYTEAFF

V gene: TRBV5-1
J gene: TRBJ1-1
D gene: TRBD1
clone size: .
CDR3 DNA: TGCGCCAGCAGCGGACAGGGGGGATACACTGAAGCTTTCTTT
CDR3 protein: CASSGQGGYTEAFF

V gene: TRBV10-3
J gene: TRBJ2-5
D gene: .
clone size: .
CDR3 DNA: TGTGCCATCAGTAACCCACCACAAGAGACCCAGTACTTC
CDR3 protein: CAISNPPQETQYF

V gene: TRBV7-2
J gene: TRBJ2-3
D gene: .
clone size: .
CDR3 DNA: TGTGCCAGCAGCTTAGGACGGGCAGGAGATACGCAGTATTTT
CDR3 protein: CASSLGRAGDTQYF

V gene: TRBV7-6
J gene: TRBJ2-4
D gene: TRBD2
clone size: once
CDR3 DNA: TGTGCCAGCAGTTTGAATAGCGGGAAGGTCGGCAAAAACATTCAGTACTTC
CDR3 protein: CASSLNSGKVGKNIQYF

V gene: TRBV5-5
J gene: TRBJ2-7
D gene: TRBD2
clone size: .
CDR3 DNA: TGTGCCAGCAGCTTGGGGGGACTAGCGGGAGTATACGAGCAGTACTTC
CDR3 protein: CASSLGGLAGVYEQYF

V gene: TRBV7-6
J gene: TRBJ2-7
D gene: .
clone size: .
CDR3 DNA: TGTGCCAGCAGCTTAGCGGGCATGACCTACGAGCAGTACTTC
CDR3 protein: CASSLAGMTYEQYF

V gene: TRBV9
J gene: TRBJ2-1
D gene: TRBD2
clone size: .
CDR3 DNA: TGTGCCAGCAGCGTAGCCGGGGGGGCCCACAATGAGCAGTTCTTC
CDR3 protein: CASSVAGGAHNEQFF

V gene: TRBV11-3
J gene: TRBJ2-5
D gene: TRBD2
clone size: .
CDR3 DNA: TGTGCCAGCAGCCCTGACGGACTAGCGGGCCTCCAAGAGACCCAGTACTTC
CDR3 protein: CASSPDGLAGLQETQYF

V gene: TRBV7-2
J gene: TRBJ2-1
D gene: TRBD2
clone size: .
CDR3 DNA: TGTGCCAGCAGCCCCGGACCGACTAGCGGGGGCTACAATGAGCAGTTCTTC
CDR3 protein: CASSPGPTSGGYNEQFF

V gene: TRBV12-5
J gene: TRBJ2-5
D gene: .
clone size: .
CDR3 DNA: TGTGCTAGTGGTTTAAAACTACTCCAAGAGACCCAGTACTTC
CDR3 protein: CASGLKLLQETQYF

V gene: TRBV12-5
J gene: TRBJ2-3
D gene: TRBD2
clone size: .
CDR3 DNA: TGTGCTAGTGGTTTTCTAGCGGTGACCACAGATACGCAGTATTTT
CDR3 protein: CASGFLAVTTDTQYF

V gene: TRBV9
J gene: TRBJ1-3
D gene: .
clone size: .
CDR3 DNA: TGTGCCAGCAGCGTAAATGGTCGGCGCAACACCATATATTTT
CDR3 protein: CASSVNGRRNTIYF

V gene: TRBV7-2
J gene: TRBJ2-1
D gene: .
clone size: few
CDR3 DNA: TGTGCCAGCAGCTTTCGGTCTGCGGGATATGATGAGCAGTTCTTC
CDR3 protein: CASSFRSAGYDEQFF

V gene: TRBV12-3/TRBV12-4
J gene: TRBJ1-2
D gene: .
clone size: .
CDR3 DNA: TGTGCCAGCAAACTAGGGGGAGGCTATGGCTACACCTTC
CDR3 protein: CASKLGGGYGYTF

V gene: TRBV30
J gene: TRBJ2-1
D gene: TRBD1
clone size: .
CDR3 DNA: TGTGCCTGGAGGGCCGGGACAGGGTTGTTCTTC
CDR3 protein: CAWRAGTGLFF

V gene: TRBV2
J gene: TRBJ1-1
D gene: .
clone size: .
CDR3 DNA: TGTGCCAGCAGTGTGGGACAGAACACTGAAGCTTTCTTT
CDR3 protein: CASSVGQNTEAFF

V gene: TRBV28
J gene: TRBJ2-3
D gene: TRBD2
clone size: .
CDR3 DNA: TGTGCCAGCAGTTTATCGGGCGCTAGCGGGGGGTTCACAGATACGCAGTATTTT
CDR3 protein: CASSLSGASGGFTDTQYF

V gene: TRBV6-6
J gene: TRBJ1-2
D gene: .
clone size: .
CDR3 DNA: TGTGCCAGCAGTTACCTATGGACGGAGGGCTACACCTTC
CDR3 protein: CASSYLWTEGYTF

V gene: TRBV21-1
J gene: TRBJ2-7
D gene: .
clone size: once
CDR3 DNA: TGTGCCAGCAGCGCCCGGGGACCTCACGCCTACGAGCAGTACTTC
CDR3 protein: CASSARGPHAYEQYF

V gene: TRBV5-1
J gene: TRBJ1-6
D gene: TRBD1
clone size: .
CDR3 DNA: TGCGCCAGCAGCCCGGACAGGGGGGAATCACCCCTCCACTTT
CDR3 protein: CASSPDRGESPLHF

V gene: TRBV12-3/TRBV12-4
J gene: TRBJ1-5
D gene: .
clone size: .
CDR3 DNA: TGTGCCAGCAGTTTAAGGGAGGGGCAGCCCCAGCATTTT
CDR3 protein: CASSLREGQPQHF

V gene: TRBV11-3
J gene: TRBJ2-1
D gene: TRBD2
clone size: .
CDR3 DNA: TGTGCCAGCAGCCCAAGGACTAGCGGGAGGTCCTCCTACAATGAGCAGTTCTTC
CDR3 protein: CASSPRTSGRSSYNEQFF

V gene: TRBV4-2
J gene: TRBJ2-7
D gene: TRBD2
clone size: .
CDR3 DNA: TGTGCCAGCAGCCCACGCCCACTAGCGGAGGCTACCTACGAGCAGTACTTC
CDR3 protein: CASSPRPLAEATYEQYF

V gene: TRBV5-6
J gene: TRBJ2-1
D gene: .
clone size: .
CDR3 DNA: TGTGCCAGCAGAACCGGACAGACCTACAATGAGCAGTTCTTC
CDR3 protein: CASRTGQTYNEQFF

V gene: TRBV9
J gene: TRBJ2-1
D gene: .
clone size: .
CDR3 DNA: TGTGCCAGCAGCGTTGCCTGGGCGGGACGACTCAATGAGCAGTTCTTC
CDR3 protein: CASSVAWAGRLNEQFF

V gene: TRBV4-3
J gene: TRBJ1-2
D gene: .
clone size: .
CDR3 DNA: TGCGCCAGCAGCCAAGATCTAGAAAGGGGAGAAGGCTACACCTTC
CDR3 protein: CASSQDLERGEGYTF

V gene: TRBV3-1/TRBV3-2
J gene: TRBJ1-1
D gene: .
clone size: .
CDR3 DNA: TGTGCCAGCAGCCCGACGAACACTGAAGCTTTCTTT
CDR3 protein: CASSPTNTEAFF

V gene: TRBV20-1
J gene: TRBJ2-7
D gene: .
clone size: .
CDR3 DNA: TGCAGTGCTAGGGCGGACTCCGAGCAGTACTTC
CDR3 protein: CSARADSEQYF

V gene: TRBV4-3
J gene: TRBJ1-2
D gene: .
clone size: .
CDR3 DNA: TGCGCCAGCAGCCAAGGCGCAGGGTTTCAAGCTAACTATGGCTACACCTTC
CDR3 protein: CASSQGAGFQANYGYTF

V gene: TRBV15
J gene: TRBJ1-2
D gene: .
clone size: .
CDR3 DNA: TGTGCCACCAGCAGATACAAGGACAGTGGGAACTATGGCTACACCTTC
CDR3 protein: CATSRYKDSGNYGYTF

V gene: TRBV2
J gene: TRBJ1-5
D gene: .
clone size: .
CDR3 DNA: TGTGTTAGCGAAGGGGGGGGCGGACAGCCCCAGCATTTT
CDR3 protein: CVSEGGGGQPQHF

V gene: TRBV3-1/TRBV3-2
J gene: TRBJ1-5
D gene: TRBD1
clone size: .
CDR3 DNA: TGTGCCAGCAACCAGGGGGAGGAGAGCAATCAGCCCCAGCATTTT
CDR3 protein: CASNQGEESNQPQHF

V gene: TRBV18
J gene: TRBJ2-3
D gene: .
clone size: .
CDR3 DNA: TGTGCCAGCTCAATCGTTACAGATACGCAGTATTTT
CDR3 protein: CASSIVTDTQYF

V gene: TRBV19
J gene: TRBJ1-3
D gene: .
clone size: .
CDR3 DNA: TGTGCCAGTAGTATTGATAGCTCTGGAAACACCATATATTTT
CDR3 protein: CASSIDSSGNTIYF

V gene: TRBV28
J gene: TRBJ1-2
D gene: .
clone size: .
CDR3 DNA: TGTGCCAGCAGGTTGACACGTGGCTACACCTTC
CDR3 protein: CASRLTRGYTF

V gene: TRBV18
J gene: TRBJ2-7
D gene: .
clone size: .
CDR3 DNA: TGTGCCAGCTCACCCTCCGGACACGGCTACGGGGAGCAGTACTTC
CDR3 protein: CASSPSGHGYGEQYF